Listed below are T cell receptor beta chains from one sample, sequenced in a study of T cells after yellow fever vaccination. One entry per CDR3 protein results from TCRdb running MiXCR on the 5' RACE reads. This table holds 500,000 to 650,000 distinct CDR3 sequences, about 12% found once. The starting material was PBMCs, obtained on the day of the yellow fever booster vaccination. The receptors were sampled from a man aged 25-45 years who received the YFV17D yellow fever vaccine. Both conserved end residues are part of each CDR3. Not all rows give a size; the values are once, few, many and, for expanded clones, a class.

clone size: many
J gene: TRBJ1-1
V gene: TRBV11-2
CDR3 protein: CASSRRGQGNDEAFF

clone size: .
J gene: TRBJ1-6
V gene: TRBV6-5
CDR3 protein: CASSYGVTYNSPLHF

clone size: .
J gene: TRBJ2-2
V gene: TRBV29-1
CDR3 protein: CSGFKRGHTTGELFF

clone size: .
J gene: TRBJ2-1
V gene: TRBV9
CDR3 protein: CASSGTGALVDEQFF

clone size: .
J gene: TRBJ2-7
V gene: TRBV20-1
CDR3 protein: CSALIAQGGIEQYF

clone size: .
J gene: TRBJ2-5
V gene: TRBV5-1
CDR3 protein: CASSSTPGQGWQETQYF

clone size: .
J gene: TRBJ2-5
V gene: TRBV5-1
CDR3 protein: CASSSGQIQETQYF

clone size: .
J gene: TRBJ1-2
V gene: TRBV6-1
CDR3 protein: CASSSTGVRYGYTF

clone size: few
J gene: TRBJ1-1
V gene: TRBV5-1
CDR3 protein: CASSYTGTANTEAFF

clone size: few
J gene: TRBJ2-2
V gene: TRBV7-2
CDR3 protein: CASSYNRDPGELFF

clone size: few
J gene: TRBJ2-1
V gene: TRBV24-1
CDR3 protein: CATSESGQGGRNEQFF

clone size: many
J gene: TRBJ1-1
V gene: TRBV29-1
CDR3 protein: CSASDRANTEAFF

clone size: few
J gene: TRBJ2-2
V gene: TRBV27
CDR3 protein: CASQGLAANTGELFF

clone size: .
J gene: TRBJ2-7
V gene: TRBV7-9
CDR3 protein: CASSPLIERRNDF

clone size: many
J gene: TRBJ2-2
V gene: TRBV5-1
CDR3 protein: CASSAGQNTGELFF

clone size: many
J gene: TRBJ1-1
V gene: TRBV6-5
CDR3 protein: CASSYRINTEAFF

clone size: many
J gene: TRBJ2-2
V gene: TRBV19
CDR3 protein: CASRVGTRKNTGELFF

clone size: few
J gene: TRBJ2-1
V gene: TRBV11-2
CDR3 protein: CASNSRVGYNEQFF

clone size: few
J gene: TRBJ2-5
V gene: TRBV10-1
CDR3 protein: CASSESRSSGYQETQYF

clone size: .
J gene: TRBJ2-1
V gene: TRBV20-1
CDR3 protein: CSASPDSIRDRKNNEQFF

clone size: few
J gene: TRBJ2-3
V gene: TRBV7-2
CDR3 protein: CASSQTSGRARTDTQYF

clone size: .
J gene: TRBJ2-7
V gene: TRBV20-1
CDR3 protein: CSARDTGTYEQYF

clone size: many
J gene: TRBJ2-2
V gene: TRBV28
CDR3 protein: CASSSRTGSATGELFF

clone size: .
J gene: TRBJ2-5
V gene: TRBV12-3/TRBV12-4
CDR3 protein: CASSTMGRETQYF

clone size: few
J gene: TRBJ2-1
V gene: TRBV2
CDR3 protein: CASSAPVDFVVGEQFF

clone size: many
J gene: TRBJ2-7
V gene: TRBV12-3/TRBV12-4
CDR3 protein: CASSGQEAWGLEQYF

clone size: few
J gene: TRBJ2-2
V gene: TRBV20-1
CDR3 protein: CSARSTGITGELFF

clone size: .
J gene: TRBJ2-3
V gene: TRBV6-5
CDR3 protein: CASSYSPLETDTQYF

clone size: few
J gene: TRBJ1-6
V gene: TRBV7-9
CDR3 protein: CASSLALGNNSPLHF

clone size: few
J gene: TRBJ2-7
V gene: TRBV25-1
CDR3 protein: CASIKSPRQSFDEQYF

clone size: .
J gene: TRBJ2-5
V gene: TRBV18
CDR3 protein: CASSSPQGRQETQYF

clone size: .
J gene: TRBJ2-2
V gene: TRBV5-1
CDR3 protein: CASSLGHSGTTTGELFF

clone size: few
J gene: TRBJ1-1
V gene: TRBV5-4
CDR3 protein: CASSGGGGAGNTEAFF

clone size: .
J gene: TRBJ1-1
V gene: TRBV7-9
CDR3 protein: CASSLAYRGTEAFF

clone size: few
J gene: TRBJ1-2
V gene: TRBV3-1
CDR3 protein: CASSQGNRLRGYGYTF

clone size: few
J gene: TRBJ2-7
V gene: TRBV7-2
CDR3 protein: CASSLGSGLYEQYF

clone size: many
J gene: TRBJ2-5
V gene: TRBV29-1
CDR3 protein: CSVVGLQETQYF

clone size: few
J gene: TRBJ2-1
V gene: TRBV5-6
CDR3 protein: CASSSPDPGIEQFF

clone size: few
J gene: TRBJ1-6
V gene: TRBV7-2
CDR3 protein: CASSQLQGAAYNSPLHF

clone size: few
J gene: TRBJ2-3
V gene: TRBV4-3
CDR3 protein: CASSQDNQGDTQYF